Each of the 3 T cell receptor beta chains below was sequenced from the same sample in a study of cytomegalovirus exposure and HLA in healthy donors. The study ran its PCR with 60 Vbeta and 13 Jbeta primers. The method was immunoSEQ multiplex PCR; TCRdb's version includes in-frame clones alone and lacks a portion of them. The table has 70,000 or so clones, 55% to 75% seen once. The sample was PBMCs. The receptor set was obtained from a woman aged 30 to 39 in good health and CMV-seronegative.

This chain uses TRBV29-1 with TRBJ2-1; D is possibly TRBD2 (5 bases). V was clipped by 6 bases and J by 7 bases, with 25 bases between them. The CDR3 contains 16 residues. The germline V gene encodes CDR1 SQVTM and CDR2 ANQGSEA. The CDR3 sequence: CSVAARAEGVGNEQFF. In nucleotides, the CDR3 is TGCAGCGTCGCAGCGCGTGCAGAGGGTGTAGGGAATGAGCAGTTCTTC.

V and J are TRBV18 and TRBJ2-1; 9 nucleotides agree with TRBD1. The CDR3 is made up of 15 amino acids. V lost 6 bases to trimming and J lost 8 bases; unmatched junction nucleotides: 11. Per germline, CDR1 KGHSH and CDR2 LQKENI. The CDR3 spells CASSYRGTGRHEQFF. The CDR3 DNA follows: TGTGCCAGCTCGTATCGTGGGACAGGGAGGCATGAGCAGTTCTTC.

V and J are TRBV11-1 and TRBJ2-1; 7 bases fit TRBD2. The V segment lost 1 base and the J segment 4 bases; nucleotides outside the gene matches: 4. The CDR3 loop spans 15 amino acids. From germline, CDR1 is SGHAT and CDR2 FQDESV (reference sequence). DNA of the CDR3: TGTGCCAGCAGCTTAGATGGGGGGGTTTACAATGAGCAGTTCTTC. Translating gives CASSLDGGVYNEQFF.